A single sample gave rise to the 17 T cell receptor beta chains below, sequenced in a study of T-cell reconstitution after alpha-beta-depleted transplantation in children (dated by TCRdb to the mid-2010s). The protocol used for the library was PCR. Sequenced on an Illumina HiSeq 2500. To normalize quantification of the TCRbeta repertoire, the TCR libraries were built with molecular barcoding that relied on unique molecular identifiers. The public reads were reanalyzed by TCRdb: fastp trimming at Q25, MiXCR alignment, in-frame beta chains only. Rows with a matching CDR3 protein are joined into one entry that keeps the most common DNA and genes. Recorded for this sample are almost 500,000 distinct CDR3 sequences; about 11% of them occurred a single time. Of the sample, 2% to 2.5% falls within the top ten clones. Explained via the paper, the treatment or condition label denotes: allogeneic hematopoietic cell transplantation with graft depleted of TCRalphabeta T cells and CD19 B cells.

The sample in question was PBMCs, obtained before TCRalphabeta/CD19-depleted stem cell transplant. Receptors were obtained from a child aged 2-15 years with inherited bone marrow failure, due to receive a stem cell transplant.

CDR3 coding DNA: TGTGCCTGGAGTGGGGACGATTGGCCCACAGATACGCAGTATTTT. Encoded protein: CAWSGDDWPTDTQYF. The V gene is TRBV30, the J gene TRBJ2-3; D tentatively fits TRBD1 or TRBD2 (5 bases each). Germline lookup yields CDR1 GTSNPN and CDR2 SVGIG (reference sequence). The length of the CDR3 is 15 residues. The V end was cut by 1 base, the J end by 2 bases, with 13 bases between.

A remark on this clonotype: One end of the junction is discordant with germline, which a read error may explain. The genes are TRBV20-1 and TRBJ2-1; 8 bases match TRBD2. Per the germline V gene, CDR1 is DFQATT and CDR2 is SNEGSKA (reference sequence). This CDR3 has 17 residues. CDR3 sequence reads: CCARSPVGLAGYNEQFF. CDR3 in DNA: TGCTGTGCTAGAAGCCCCGTCGGGCTAGCGGGTTACAATGAGCAGTTCTTC.

CDR3 region: CAWSGGGTDTQYF. In DNA form, the CDR3 reads TGTGCCTGGAGTGGGGGGGGAACAGATACGCAGTATTTT. The chain uses TRBV30 and TRBJ2-3, with 7 nucleotides matching TRBD2. The CDR3 totals 13 residues. Germline V CDR1 and CDR2: GTSNPN, SVGIG (reference sequence). V trimming: 1 base; J trimming: 3 bases; junction bases outside the gene matches: 1.

The table lists this clonotype with a few counts. The V gene is TRBV7-2, the J gene TRBJ2-1; the match to TRBD2 covers 10 bases. Germline lookup yields CDR1 SGHTA and CDR2 FQGNSA. The J segment lost 9 bases and the V segment lost 2 bases, leaving 4 bases of the junction unmatched. This CDR3 contains 14 residues. CDR3 protein: CASSLQREGFEQFF. In nucleotides, the CDR3 is TGTGCCAGCAGCTTACAGCGGGAGGGTTTTGAGCAGTTCTTC.

This clonotype was recorded many times. This chain links TRBV20-1 with TRBJ2-1; D not certain. Germline values: CDR1 DFQATT, CDR2 SNEGSKA (reference sequence). This CDR3 spans 15 amino acids. V lost 0 bases, J lost 9 bases, and 18 bases lay in between. This chain's CDR3 is CSARDQLVLVGEQFF. The CDR3 DNA reads as TGCAGTGCTAGAGATCAATTAGTCCTAGTAGGTGAGCAGTTCTTC.

This clonotype occurred many times. The rearrangement joins TRBV20-1 to TRBJ2-5; 7 bases map to TRBD1. Germline values: CDR1 DFQATT, CDR2 SNEGSKA (reference sequence). The CDR3 has 12 residues. V shed 4 bases and J 5 bases; nucleotides not matched to a gene: 4. The CDR3 DNA is TGCAGTGCTAATCGACAGGGTGAGACCCAGTACTTC. Residues: CSANRQGETQYF.

This clonotype was observed at least ten times. This chain links TRBV7-9 with TRBJ2-1; D is possibly TRBD2 (6 bases). The germline V gene encodes CDR1 SEHNR and CDR2 FQNEAQ (reference sequence). V lost 2 bases, J lost 15 bases, and 14 bases lay in between. The CDR3 is made up of 12 amino acids. CDR3 amino acids: CASSLFRERAFF. The CDR3 region has the DNA TGTGCCAGCAGCTTATTTCGGGAGAGGGCGTTCTTC.

This clonotype showed up just a few times. This chain joins TRBV5-1 and TRBJ2-7; D might be TRBD2 (5 bases). The CDR3 is made up of 13 amino acids. Trimming removed 3 bases at V and 3 bases at J, with 10 bases between. Germline V gene data show CDR1 as SGHRS and CDR2 as YFSETQ. The CDR3 sequence is CASSSPAGYEQYF. CDR3 nucleotides: TGCGCCAGCAGCTCACCGGCGGGCTACGAGCAGTACTTC.

This clonotype has at least ten counts. This chain uses TRBV12-3 or TRBV12-4 with TRBJ2-7; tentatively, D is TRBD1 (5 bases). V was trimmed by 3 bases and J by 2 bases, leaving 14 bases between them. The length of the CDR3 is 15 residues. Written as DNA, the CDR3 is TGTGCCAGCAGTTTTCAGGGCCGGATGGCCTACGAGCAGTACTTC. Its translation is CASSFQGRMAYEQYF.

V is TRBV7-8 and J is TRBJ1-1; weak D call: TRBD1 (5 bases). The CDR3 contains 11 residues. Trimming shortened V by 6 bases and J by 10 bases, and 12 bases separated the two germline ends. Germline V gene lookup returns CDR1 SGHVS and CDR2 FQNEAQ. The CDR3: CASRGGLVAFF. The CDR3 DNA reads TGTGCCAGCAGGGGGGGGTTAGTAGCTTTCTTT.

In its sample, this clonotype was seen many times. The rearrangement uses TRBV4-1 and TRBJ2-7, with 15 positions matching TRBD2. CDR1 and CDR2 (germline): MGHRA, YSYEKL. The V gene end was trimmed by 2 bases and the J gene end by 6 bases; junction bases not matched to a gene: 2. The CDR3 runs to 15 residues. The CDR3 sequence: CASSQSGLAGGEQYF. The CDR3 DNA is TGCGCCAGCAGCCAATCGGGACTAGCGGGAGGCGAGCAGTACTTC.

This chain joins TRBV6-1 and TRBJ2-2; 13 nucleotides match TRBD2. V gave up 8 bases and J gave up 0 bases; unmatched junction bases: 6. Per germline, CDR1 MNHNS and CDR2 SASEGT. CDR3 size: 17 residues. CDR3 sequence: CASGRGLAGANTGELFF. The CDR3 bases are TGTGCCAGCGGGCGTGGACTAGCGGGAGCGAACACCGGGGAGCTGTTTTTT.

V gene TRBV6-5 combines with J gene TRBJ2-5; D ambiguous. Germline V gene data show CDR1 as MNHEY and CDR2 as SVGAGI. The length of the CDR3 is 14 residues. V lost 0 bases and J lost 3, with 8 bases in between. The CDR3 coding sequence is TGTGCCAGCAGTTACTCGAAAGGGAAAGAGACCCAGTACTTC. This codes for CASSYSKGKETQYF.

This clonotype appeared many times. The CDR3 reads CASSPPVEGYEQYF. CDR3 DNA sequence: TGTGCCAGCTCACCACCGGTGGAGGGCTACGAGCAGTACTTC. The chain recombines TRBV18 with TRBJ2-7, with D possibly TRBD2 on 6 matching bases. Per germline, CDR1 KGHSH and CDR2 LQKENI. With 0 bases removed from V and 3 bases from J, the gap between germline ends came to 9 bases. This CDR3 is built from 14 residues.

This clonotype has a handful of counts. The chain combines TRBV20-1 with TRBJ2-2, with D perhaps matching TRBD1 (5 bases). The CDR3 spans 17 residues. V shed 4 bases and J shed 0 bases, with 18 bases lying between them. Germline CDR1 and CDR2: DFQATT and SNEGSKA (reference sequence). Written as DNA, the CDR3 is TGCAGTGCTAAGCCCCCCCCGACAGTCCCGAACACCGGGGAGCTGTTTTTT. Protein: CSAKPPPTVPNTGELFF.

This clonotype was found a few times. This sequence joins TRBV28 and TRBJ2-6; TRBD2 might be the D (5 bases). CDR3 size: 19 residues. Germline V CDR1 and CDR2: MDHEN, SYDVKM. V was pared by 6 bases and J by 0 bases, with 21 bases between. This chain's CDR3 is CASRQLNPRGRSGANVLTF. The CDR3, as DNA: TGTGCCAGCAGGCAACTTAATCCTCGAGGGCGCTCTGGGGCCAACGTCCTGACTTTC.

This clonotype was seen at least ten times. V and J are TRBV5-5 and TRBJ2-1, with 7 bases aligning to TRBD1. The V segment lost 0 bases and the J segment 0 bases; nucleotides outside the gene matches: 6. CDR1 is SGHKS, CDR2 YYEKEE, per germline (reference sequence). The CDR3 has 17 amino acids. The chain's CDR3 is CASSLAGGPFSYNEQFF. DNA for the CDR3: TGTGCCAGCAGCTTGGCAGGGGGACCGTTCTCCTACAATGAGCAGTTCTTC.